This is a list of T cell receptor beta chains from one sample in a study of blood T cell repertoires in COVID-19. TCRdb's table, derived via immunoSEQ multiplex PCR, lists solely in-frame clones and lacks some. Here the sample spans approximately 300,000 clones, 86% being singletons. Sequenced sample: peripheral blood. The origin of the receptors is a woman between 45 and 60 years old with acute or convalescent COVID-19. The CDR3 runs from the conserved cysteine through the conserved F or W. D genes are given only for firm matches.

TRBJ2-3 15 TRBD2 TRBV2 CASSPTSGSTDTQYF
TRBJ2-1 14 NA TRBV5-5 CASSLGTVSNEQFF
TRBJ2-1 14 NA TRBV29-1 CSVARRSSYNEQFF
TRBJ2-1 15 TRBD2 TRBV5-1 CASSFGGRGNNEQFF
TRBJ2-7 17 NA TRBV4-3 CASSQAVDGMIPYEQYF
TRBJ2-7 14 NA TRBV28 CASSLSGSPPEQYF
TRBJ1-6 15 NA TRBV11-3 CASSLGTGSNSPLHF
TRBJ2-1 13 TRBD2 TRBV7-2 CASSIGLADKQFF
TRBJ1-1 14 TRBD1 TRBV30 CAWTRDRKNTEAFF
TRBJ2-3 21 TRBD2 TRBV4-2 CASSQPKGLAGVGEPTDTQYF
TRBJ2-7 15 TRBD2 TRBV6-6 CASSSPSGRAYEQYF
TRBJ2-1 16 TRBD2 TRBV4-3 CASSQGPGLDFNEQFF
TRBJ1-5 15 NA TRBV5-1 CASSPAGRHNQPQHF
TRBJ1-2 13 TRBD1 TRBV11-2 CASSPGTAYGYTF
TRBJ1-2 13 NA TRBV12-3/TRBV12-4 CASSLSAAVGYTF
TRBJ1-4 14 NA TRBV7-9 CASSQAGVGEKLFF
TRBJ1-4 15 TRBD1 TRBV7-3 CASSHSGGEGEKLFF
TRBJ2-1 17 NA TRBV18 CASSPLDALSSYNEQFF
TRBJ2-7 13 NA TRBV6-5 CASRLGGSYEQYF
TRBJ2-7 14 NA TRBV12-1 CASSLCGSLDEQYF
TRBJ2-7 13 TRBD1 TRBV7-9 CASTGTANYEQYF
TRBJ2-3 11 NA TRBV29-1 CSGRSTDTQYF
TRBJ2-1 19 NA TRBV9 CASSGDPGVAAINGNEQFF
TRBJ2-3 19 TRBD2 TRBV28 CASSVSGLAGVFLTDTQYF
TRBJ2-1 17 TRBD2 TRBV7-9 CASSSRTSGSSYNEQFF
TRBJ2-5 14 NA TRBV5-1 CASSLGAAQETQYF
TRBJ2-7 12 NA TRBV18 CASSPDSNEQYF
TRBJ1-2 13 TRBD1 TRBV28 CASSSRQGDGYTF
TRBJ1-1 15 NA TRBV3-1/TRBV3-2 CASSQGGGRPTEAFF
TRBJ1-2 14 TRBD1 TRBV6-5 CASSGDRGVGGYTF
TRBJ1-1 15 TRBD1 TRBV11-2 CASSNEGQGELEAFF
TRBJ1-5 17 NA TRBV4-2 CASSQAIQGTSNQPQHF
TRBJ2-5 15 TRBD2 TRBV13 CASRGPSGVGETQYF
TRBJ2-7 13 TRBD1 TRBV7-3 CASSQGAVNEQYF
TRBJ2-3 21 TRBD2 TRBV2 CASSEHGGKKAGGYRTDTQYF
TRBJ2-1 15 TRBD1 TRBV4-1 CASSQKQGTYNEQFF
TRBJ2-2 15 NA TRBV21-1 CASSPLGLNTGELFF
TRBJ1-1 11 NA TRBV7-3 CASSVYTEAFF
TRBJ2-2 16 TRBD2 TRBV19 CASTSGELAGAGELFF
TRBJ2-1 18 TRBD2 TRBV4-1 CASSQDSRGGKGHNEQFF
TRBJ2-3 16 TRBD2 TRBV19 CASSSRAAGGLDTQYF
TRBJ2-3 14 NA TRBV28 CASKTGVTADTQYF
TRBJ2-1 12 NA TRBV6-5 CASSREYNEQFF
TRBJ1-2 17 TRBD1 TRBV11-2 CASSSLIRDRALYGYTF
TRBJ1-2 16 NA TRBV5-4 CASSSAQVSSIYGYTF
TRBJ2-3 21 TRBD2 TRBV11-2 CASSLTWGTSGMTQPTDTQYF
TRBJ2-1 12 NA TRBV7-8 CASSLSGPREFF
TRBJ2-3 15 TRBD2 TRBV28 CASSSPGLATDTQYF
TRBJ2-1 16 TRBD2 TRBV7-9 CASSTLAGAGYNEQFF
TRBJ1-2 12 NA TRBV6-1 CASSEQGYGYTF
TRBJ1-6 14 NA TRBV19 CASSIVGVDSPLHF
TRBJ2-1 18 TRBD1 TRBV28 CASSPVYHSQGQYNEQFF
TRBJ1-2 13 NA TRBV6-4 CASTQGFGYGYTF